This T cell receptor beta chain was found in a study of CD8 T cells in Susac syndrome. About the research overall: Patients with Susac syndrome had blood drawn and were at that point therapy-naive, on corticosteroids, or on intravenous immunoglobulin alone.

Random hexamers were used to reverse transcribe roughly 0.45 to 1 ug of RNA. The authors amplified TCR beta CDR3 across 54 Vbeta and 13 Jbeta using immunoSEQ multiplex PCR. TCRdb ran MiXCR on the immunoSEQ multiplex PCR reads and lists one entry per CDR3 protein. This table holds 170,000 or so distinct CDR3 sequences, around 94% found once. Study conclusions and caveats: When the CD4+ T cell repertoires of patients with Susac syndrome were examined, they did not show any clonal expansion.

The study sequenced TCR beta in blood CD8+ and CD4+ T cells. On this clonotype itself: Its target is not known.

This TCR derives from a human donor with Susac syndrome. The sequencing input was CD4+ T cells from PBMCs.

DNA of the CDR3: TGTGCCATCAGTGAACAGGGTGGCAATCAGCCCCAGCATTTT. Amino acid sequence: CAISEQGGNQPQHF. V usage is TRBV10-3 and J usage is TRBJ1-5, with D perhaps TRBD1 (6 bases). The V end was cut by 3 bases, the J end by 2 bases, with 8 bases between. The CDR3 extends over 14 amino acids. Germline-derived CDR1 and CDR2 are ENHRY and SYGVKD.